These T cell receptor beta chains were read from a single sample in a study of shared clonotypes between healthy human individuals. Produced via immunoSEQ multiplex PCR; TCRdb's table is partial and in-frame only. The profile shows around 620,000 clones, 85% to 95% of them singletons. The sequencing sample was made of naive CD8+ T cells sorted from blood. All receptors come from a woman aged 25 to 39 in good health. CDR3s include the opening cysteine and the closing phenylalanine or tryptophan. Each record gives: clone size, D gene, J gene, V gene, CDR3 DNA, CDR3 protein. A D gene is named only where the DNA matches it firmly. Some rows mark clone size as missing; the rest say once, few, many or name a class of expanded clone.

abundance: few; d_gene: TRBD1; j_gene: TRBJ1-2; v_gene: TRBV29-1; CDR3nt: TGCAGCGCAGAAGGACAGGGACCCTATGGCTACACCTTC; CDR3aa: CSAEGQGPYGYTF
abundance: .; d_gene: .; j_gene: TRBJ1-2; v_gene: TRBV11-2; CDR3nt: TGTGCCAGCAGCTTAGATGGGGGCCGAGTGGGAGGGAACCCGAACTATGGCTACACCTTC; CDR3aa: CASSLDGGRVGGNPNYGYTF
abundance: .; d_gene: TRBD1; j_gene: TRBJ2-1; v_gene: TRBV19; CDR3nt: TGTGCCAGTAGTATAGCGGGACAGGGGGAGTTCTTC; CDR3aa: CASSIAGQGEFF
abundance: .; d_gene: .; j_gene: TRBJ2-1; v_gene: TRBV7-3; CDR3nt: TGTGCCAGCAGCTTAAGGACTGACAATGAGCAGTTCTTC; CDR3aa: CASSLRTDNEQFF
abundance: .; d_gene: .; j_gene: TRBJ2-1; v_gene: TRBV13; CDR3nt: TGTGCCAGCACCCCACCGGGACAAACGGGGGGTGAGCAGTTCTTC; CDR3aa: CASTPPGQTGGEQFF
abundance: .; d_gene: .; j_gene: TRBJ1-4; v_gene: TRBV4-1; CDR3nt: TGCGCCAGCAGCCAAGTTCTGGACCGGGAAGAAAAACTGTTTTTT; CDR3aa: CASSQVLDREEKLFF
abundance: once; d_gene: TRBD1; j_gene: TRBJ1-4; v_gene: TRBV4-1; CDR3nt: TGCGCCAGCAGCCAAGCTTTTAACAGGGGCGGTGATGAAAAACTGTTTTTT; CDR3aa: CASSQAFNRGGDEKLFF
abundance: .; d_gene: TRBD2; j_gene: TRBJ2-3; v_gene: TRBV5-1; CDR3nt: TGCGCCAGCAGGTTCCTATCCGCGGGCTGGGGACTAGGAGTGTCGGATACGCAGTATTTT; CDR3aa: CASRFLSAGWGLGVSDTQYF
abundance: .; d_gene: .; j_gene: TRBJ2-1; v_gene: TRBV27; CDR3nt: TGTGCCAGCAGTTCTTCCGGGGAGCAGTTCTTC; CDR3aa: CASSSSGEQFF
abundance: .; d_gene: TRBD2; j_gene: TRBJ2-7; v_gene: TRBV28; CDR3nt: TGTGCCAGCCAGAGGACTAGCGGGAGGAGCTCCTACGAGCAGTACTTC; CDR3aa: CASQRTSGRSSYEQYF
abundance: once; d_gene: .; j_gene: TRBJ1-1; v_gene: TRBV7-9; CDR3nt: TGTGCCAGCAGCTTAGGGACAGAAGCTTTCTTT; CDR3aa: CASSLGTEAFF
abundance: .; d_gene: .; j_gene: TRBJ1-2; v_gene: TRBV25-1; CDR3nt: TGTGCCAGCAGTGGCCATAGTCTCTATGGCTACACCTTC; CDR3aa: CASSGHSLYGYTF
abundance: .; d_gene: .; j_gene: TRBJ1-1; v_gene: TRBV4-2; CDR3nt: TGTGCCAGCAGCCCAGGTGACATGAACACTGAAGCTTTCTTT; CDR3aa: CASSPGDMNTEAFF
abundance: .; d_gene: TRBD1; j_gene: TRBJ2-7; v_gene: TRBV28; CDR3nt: TGTGCCAGCAGTTTCCGGGACAGGGAAAACGAGCAGTACTTC; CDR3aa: CASSFRDRENEQYF
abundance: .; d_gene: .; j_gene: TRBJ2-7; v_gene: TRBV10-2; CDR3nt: TGCGCCAGCAGTGAGTCGGGGCACACCTACGAGCAGTACTTC; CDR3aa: CASSESGHTYEQYF
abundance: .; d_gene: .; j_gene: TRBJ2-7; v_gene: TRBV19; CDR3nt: TGTGCCAGTAGAAACAACGACTACGAGCAGTACTTC; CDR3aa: CASRNNDYEQYF
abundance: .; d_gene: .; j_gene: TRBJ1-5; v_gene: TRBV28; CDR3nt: TGTGCCAGCAGTTTATTGCAGGTGAGCAATCAGCCCCAGCATTTT; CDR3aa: CASSLLQVSNQPQHF
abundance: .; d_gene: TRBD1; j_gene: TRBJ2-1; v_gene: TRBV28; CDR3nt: TGTGCCAGCAGACCACAGGGGTCCAGCTCCTACAATGAGCAGTTCTTC; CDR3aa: CASRPQGSSSYNEQFF
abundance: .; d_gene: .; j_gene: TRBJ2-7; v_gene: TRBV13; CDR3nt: TGTGCCAGCAGCTTTCGCGGGGGCCCCTACGAGCAGTACTTC; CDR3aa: CASSFRGGPYEQYF
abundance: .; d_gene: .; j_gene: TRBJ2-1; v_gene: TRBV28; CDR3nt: TGTGCCAGCACCCCCGGACTTCTCGAGTATGAGCAGTTCTTC; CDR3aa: CASTPGLLEYEQFF